This T cell receptor beta chain was observed in a study of blood T cell repertoires in COVID-19. The overall study: Samples of COVID-19 (acute and convalescent) were obtained from the United States, Italy and Spain. Nucleic acid was either cDNA or gDNA, and it came from T cells, B-cell-depleted T cells, or PBMCs.

The ends lost 6 bases at V and 7 bases at J; junction bases unmatched: 6. CDR1 and CDR2 (germline): SNHLY, FYNNEI. The CDR3 covers 14 residues. Assay: immunoSEQ multiplex PCR; the TCRdb copy retains only in-frame clones and omits some. The data show around 130,000 clones, about 80% seen once. The receptor's source is a man between 35 and 55 years old with active or convalescent COVID-19. The chain is built from TRBV2 and TRBJ1-5; 10 bases are a match to TRBD1. Source material: peripheral blood. The CDR3 loop reads CASRGQGMGQPQHF. The CDR3 coding sequence is TGTGCCAGCAGGGGACAGGGGATGGGACAGCCCCAGCATTTT.